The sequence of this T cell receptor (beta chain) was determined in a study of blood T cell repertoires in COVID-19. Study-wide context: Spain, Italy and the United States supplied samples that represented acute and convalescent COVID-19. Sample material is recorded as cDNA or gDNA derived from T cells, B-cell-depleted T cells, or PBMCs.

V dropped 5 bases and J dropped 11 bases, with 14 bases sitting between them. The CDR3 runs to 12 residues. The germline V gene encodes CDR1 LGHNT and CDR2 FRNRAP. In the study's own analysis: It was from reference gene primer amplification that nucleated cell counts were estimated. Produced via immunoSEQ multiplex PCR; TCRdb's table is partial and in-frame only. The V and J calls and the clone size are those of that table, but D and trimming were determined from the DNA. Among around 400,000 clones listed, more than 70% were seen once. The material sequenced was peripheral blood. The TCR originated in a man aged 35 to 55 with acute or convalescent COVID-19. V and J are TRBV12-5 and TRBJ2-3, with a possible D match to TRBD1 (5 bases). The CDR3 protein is CASGQSGSGQYF. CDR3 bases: TGTGCTAGTGGTCAATCAGGGTCAGGGCAGTATTTT.